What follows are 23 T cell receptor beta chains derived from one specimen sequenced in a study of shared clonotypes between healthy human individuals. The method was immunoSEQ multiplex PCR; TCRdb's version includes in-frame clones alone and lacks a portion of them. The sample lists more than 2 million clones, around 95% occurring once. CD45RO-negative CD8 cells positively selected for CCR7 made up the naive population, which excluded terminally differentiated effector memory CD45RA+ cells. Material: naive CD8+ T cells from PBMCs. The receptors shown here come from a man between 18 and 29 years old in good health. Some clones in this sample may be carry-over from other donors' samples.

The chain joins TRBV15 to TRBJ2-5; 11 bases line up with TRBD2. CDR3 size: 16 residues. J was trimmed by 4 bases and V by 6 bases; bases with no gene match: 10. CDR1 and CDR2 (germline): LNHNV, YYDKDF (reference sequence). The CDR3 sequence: CATSWGALAGAETQYF. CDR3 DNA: TGTGCCACCAGTTGGGGGGCACTAGCGGGAGCAGAGACCCAGTACTTC.

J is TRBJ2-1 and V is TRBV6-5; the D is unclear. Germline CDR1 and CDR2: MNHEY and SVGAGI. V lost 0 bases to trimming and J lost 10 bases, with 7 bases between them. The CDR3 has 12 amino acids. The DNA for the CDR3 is TGTGCCAGCAGTTACTCGATGGAGGAGCAGTTCTTC. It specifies CASSYSMEEQFF.

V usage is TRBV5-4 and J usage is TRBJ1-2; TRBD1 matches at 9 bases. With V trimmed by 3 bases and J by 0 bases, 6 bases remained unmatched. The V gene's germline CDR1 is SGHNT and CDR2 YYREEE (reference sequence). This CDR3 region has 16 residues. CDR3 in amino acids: CASSYTGTGTNYGYTF. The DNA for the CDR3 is TGTGCCAGCAGCTACACCGGGACAGGGACTAACTATGGCTACACCTTC.

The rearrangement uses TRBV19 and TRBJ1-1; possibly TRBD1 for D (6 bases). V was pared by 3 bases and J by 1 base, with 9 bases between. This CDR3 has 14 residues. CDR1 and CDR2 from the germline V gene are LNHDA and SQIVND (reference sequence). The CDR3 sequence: CASSIGDKNTEAFF. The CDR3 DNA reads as TGTGCCAGTAGTATTGGGGACAAGAACACTGAAGCTTTCTTT.

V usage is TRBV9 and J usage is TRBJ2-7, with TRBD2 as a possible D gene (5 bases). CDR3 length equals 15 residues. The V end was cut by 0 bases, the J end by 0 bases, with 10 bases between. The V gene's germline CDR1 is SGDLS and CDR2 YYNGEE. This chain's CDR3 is CASSVGRIHSYEQYF. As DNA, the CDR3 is TGTGCCAGCAGCGTAGGGAGGATTCACTCCTACGAGCAGTACTTC.

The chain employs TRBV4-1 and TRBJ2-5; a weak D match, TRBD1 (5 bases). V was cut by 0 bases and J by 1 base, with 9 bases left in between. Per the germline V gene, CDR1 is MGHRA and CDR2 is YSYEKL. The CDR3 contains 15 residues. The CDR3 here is CASSQDRTIQETQYF. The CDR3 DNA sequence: TGCGCCAGCAGCCAAGATAGGACAATCCAAGAGACCCAGTACTTC.

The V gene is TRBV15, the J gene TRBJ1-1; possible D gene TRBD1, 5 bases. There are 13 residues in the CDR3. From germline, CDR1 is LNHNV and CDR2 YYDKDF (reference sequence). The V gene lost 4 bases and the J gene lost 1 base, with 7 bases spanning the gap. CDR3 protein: CATSMRGNTEAFF. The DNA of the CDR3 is TGTGCCACCAGCATGAGGGGGAACACTGAAGCTTTCTTT.

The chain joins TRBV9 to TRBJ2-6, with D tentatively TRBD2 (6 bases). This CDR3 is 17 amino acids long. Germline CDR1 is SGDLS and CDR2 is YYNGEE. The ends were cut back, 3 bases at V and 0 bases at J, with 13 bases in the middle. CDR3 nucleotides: TGTGCCAGCAGCGCCCAACCCGGGGGCTCTGGGGCCAACGTCCTGACTTTC. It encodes CASSAQPGGSGANVLTF.

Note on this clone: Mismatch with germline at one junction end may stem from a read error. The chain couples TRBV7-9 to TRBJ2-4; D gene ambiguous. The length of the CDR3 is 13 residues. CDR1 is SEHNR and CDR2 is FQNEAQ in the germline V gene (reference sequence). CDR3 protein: CASSLALNLLSSF. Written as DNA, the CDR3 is TGTGCCAGCAGCTTAGCGCTTAACCTCTTGTCCTCCTTC.

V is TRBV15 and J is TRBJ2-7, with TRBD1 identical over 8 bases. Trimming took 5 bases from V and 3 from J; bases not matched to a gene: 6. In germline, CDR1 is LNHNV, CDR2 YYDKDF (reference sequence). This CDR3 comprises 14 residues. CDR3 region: CATSPTGTGYEQYF. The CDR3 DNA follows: TGTGCCACCAGCCCTACGGGGACAGGCTACGAGCAGTACTTC.

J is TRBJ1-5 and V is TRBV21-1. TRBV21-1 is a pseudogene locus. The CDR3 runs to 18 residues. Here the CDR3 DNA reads TGTGCCAGCAGCATACGCCATGAGCGGGGTTATAGCAATCAGCCCCAGCATTTT. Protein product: CASSIRHERGYSNQPQHF.

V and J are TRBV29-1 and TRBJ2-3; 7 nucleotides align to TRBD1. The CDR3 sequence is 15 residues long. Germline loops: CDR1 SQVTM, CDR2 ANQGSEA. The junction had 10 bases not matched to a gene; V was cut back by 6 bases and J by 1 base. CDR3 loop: CSVATGVPGTDTQYF. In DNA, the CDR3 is TGCAGCGTGGCCACAGGGGTCCCTGGCACAGATACGCAGTATTTT.

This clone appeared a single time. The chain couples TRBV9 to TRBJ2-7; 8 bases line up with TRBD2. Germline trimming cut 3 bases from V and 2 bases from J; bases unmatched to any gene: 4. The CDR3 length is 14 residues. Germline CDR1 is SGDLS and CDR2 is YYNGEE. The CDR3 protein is CASSEGTRAYEQYF. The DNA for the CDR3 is TGTGCCAGCAGCGAGGGGACTAGGGCCTACGAGCAGTACTTC.

In DNA form, the CDR3 reads TGCGCCAGCAGCTTGTCGCGCGTTACCTACAATGAGCAGTTCTTC. Its translation is CASSLSRVTYNEQFF. The chain is built from TRBV5-1 and TRBJ2-1, with no clear D. V lost 1 base to trimming and J lost 2 bases, with 10 bases between them. The CDR3 loop spans 15 amino acids. The germline CDR1 and CDR2 sequences are SGHRS and YFSETQ.

CDR3: CATSRTRGTGELFF. In nucleotides, the CDR3 is TGTGCCACCAGCAGGACTCGAGGGACCGGGGAGCTGTTTTTT. The chain carries TRBV15 and TRBJ2-2; tentative D call: TRBD2 (5 bases). Looked up from germline, CDR1 is LNHNV and CDR2 is YYDKDF (reference sequence). The CDR3 loop spans 14 amino acids. Trimming pared 3 bases from V and 5 bases from J, leaving 10 bases between.

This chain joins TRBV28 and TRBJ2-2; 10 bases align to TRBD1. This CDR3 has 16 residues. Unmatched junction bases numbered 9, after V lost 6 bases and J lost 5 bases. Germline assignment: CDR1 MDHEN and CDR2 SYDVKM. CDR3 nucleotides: TGTGCCAGCAGCTCGGGACAGGGGACATGGACCGGGGAGCTGTTTTTT. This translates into CASSSGQGTWTGELFF.

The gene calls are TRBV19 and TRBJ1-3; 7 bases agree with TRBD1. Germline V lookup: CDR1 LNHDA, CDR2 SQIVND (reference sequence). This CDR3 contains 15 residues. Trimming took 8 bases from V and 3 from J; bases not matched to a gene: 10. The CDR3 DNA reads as TGTGCCAGTTCCGACCGACAGGGCGATGGAAACACCATATATTTT. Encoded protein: CASSDRQGDGNTIYF. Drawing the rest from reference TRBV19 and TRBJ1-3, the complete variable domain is DGGITQSPKYLFRKEGQNVTLSCEQNLNHDAMYWYRQDPGQGLRLIYYSQIVNDFQKGDIAEGYSVSREKKESFPLTVTSAQKNPTAFYLCASSDRQGDGNTIYFGEGSWLTVV.

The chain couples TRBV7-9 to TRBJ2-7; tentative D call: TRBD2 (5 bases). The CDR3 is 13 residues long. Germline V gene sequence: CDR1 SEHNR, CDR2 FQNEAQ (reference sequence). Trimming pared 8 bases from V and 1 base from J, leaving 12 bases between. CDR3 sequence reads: CASGLAGSYEQYF. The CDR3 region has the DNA TGTGCCAGCGGGCTAGCTGGATCCTACGAGCAGTACTTC.

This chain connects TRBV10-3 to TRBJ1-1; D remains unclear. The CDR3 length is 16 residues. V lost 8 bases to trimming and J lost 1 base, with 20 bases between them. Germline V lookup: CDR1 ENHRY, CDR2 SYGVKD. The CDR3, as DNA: TGTGCCATCCGAATGAGGGAGGCATCACCGAACACTGAAGCTTTCTTT. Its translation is CAIRMREASPNTEAFF.

The CDR3 bases are TGCGCCAGCAGCCCGGACAGGGGTTATTACGAGCAGTACTTC. This gives the protein CASSPDRGYYEQYF. This chain joins TRBV5-1 and TRBJ2-7; TRBD1 matches at 9 bases. V trimming: 4 bases; J trimming: 4 bases; junction bases outside the gene matches: 6. This CDR3 spans 14 amino acids. CDR1 and CDR2 from the germline V gene are SGHRS and YFSETQ.

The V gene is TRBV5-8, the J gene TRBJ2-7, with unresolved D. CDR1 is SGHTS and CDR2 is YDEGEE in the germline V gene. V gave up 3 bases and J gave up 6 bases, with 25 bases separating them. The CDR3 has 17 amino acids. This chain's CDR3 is CASSSGATLVYLREQYF. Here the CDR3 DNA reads TGTGCCAGCAGCTCGGGTGCTACATTGGTCTACTTGCGCGAGCAGTACTTC.

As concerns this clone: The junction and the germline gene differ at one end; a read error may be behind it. As DNA, the CDR3 is TGCGCCAGCAGCCAAGATGTCGCTAGCGGTAGCTCCTACGGGCAGTACTTC. Protein: CASSQDVASGSSYGQYF. The gene calls are TRBV4-1 and TRBJ2-7, with 7 bases aligning to TRBD2. Per the germline V gene, CDR1 is MGHRA and CDR2 is YSYEKL. The CDR3 length is 17 residues.

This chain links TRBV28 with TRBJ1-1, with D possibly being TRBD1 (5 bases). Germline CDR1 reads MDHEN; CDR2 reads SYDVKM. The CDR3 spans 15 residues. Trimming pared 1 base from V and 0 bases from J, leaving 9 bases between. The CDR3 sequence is CASSLSSGMNTEAFF. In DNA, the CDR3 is TGTGCCAGCAGTTTATCGTCAGGGATGAACACTGAAGCTTTCTTT.